This T cell receptor beta chain was recovered during a study of T-cell memory formation after mild COVID-19 (dated by TCRdb to the early 2020s). Background for the entire study: TCR sequence clusters from the two donors were found to be largely donor specific. Two young, previously healthy adult volunteers, one female and one male, were included in the cohort. T-cell clones expanding and contracting after mild COVID-19 in two donors were tracked by longitudinal TCRalpha and TCRbeta repertoire sequencing. The paper as a whole reports these results and caveats: The study included only two mild cases, and larger cohorts that include severe cases with pre-infection samples were judged to be necessary. Balanced CD4/CD8 phenotypes were observed for clones contracting from day 15 to 85, whereas a bias towards CD4+ was observed for a second wave of clones expanding from day 15 to 37. Contracting CD4+ clones were found mainly in CM and EM memory subsets, while CD8+ clones were enriched in EMRA. The detection of some responding clones in pre-infection memory suggests that pre-existing cross-reactive memory T cells joined the SARS-CoV-2 response. SARS-CoV-2 specificity of the second-wave clones peaking on day 37 was not confirmed.

For this clonotype: Its recognized antigen is unknown. No per-base quality is available; no much larger clone lies one base away.

Including cysteine and phenylalanine, the CDR3 has 13 amino acids. The retained sequence is limited to the CDR3, 39 bases, with the frame set at the first base. CDR1 and CDR2 are read off the germline V gene as SGHTA and FQGNSA. V is clipped by 0 bases and J by 5 bases, and the sequence between their germline boundaries is 7 bases long. PBMCs were isolated by Ficoll-Paque density gradient centrifugation. Sequencing was performed on an Illumina NovaSeq 6000. Using 5'RACE with constant-segment primers, TCRalpha and TCRbeta cDNA libraries were constructed, with sample barcodes and unique molecular identifiers added in the process. RNA was extracted from every sample with Trizol reagent. The libraries were amplified in two PCR steps, and the second step added a second sample barcode and Illumina TruSeq adapters. The libraries were sequenced on an Illumina NovaSeq using 2 x 150 bp paired-end reads. The study's processing was this. Demultiplexing of reads and collapsing into UMI-guided consensus sequences were performed with migec v1.2.7. Using mixcr v2.1.11, UMI consensuses were aligned to TRA and TRB V and J templates and then assembled into clonotypes. A clonotype was counted as expanded or contracted only if both edgeR and NoisET called the change significant, with noise models trained on biological replicates. For edgeR calls, a false discovery rate-adjusted p below 0.01 and a log2 fold-change threshold of 1 were applied. PCA with hierarchical clustering of max-normalized trajectories of the 1000 most abundant clonotypes was used as exploratory dynamics analysis. The CD4 or CD8 phenotype of responding clones was assigned using the separately sequenced CD4+ and CD8+ repertoires. TCRdb reworked the public reads: Q25 trimming with fastp, MiXCR clone assembly, productive beta chains retained. Rows with a matching CDR3 protein are joined into one entry that keeps the most common DNA and genes. Clone size and V and J calls follow TCRdb, not the original study. Across this sample there are about 170,000 distinct CDR3 sequences, with roughly 13% seen only once. The ten largest account for roughly 3.4% of the sample.

Sequenced: PBMCs or a T cell subset sorted from them (not recorded which). The chain links TRBV7-2 with TRBJ2-5, with no confidently assigned D gene. This receptor was obtained from a man between 18 and 35 years old who had mild COVID-19 (a few samples of this study predate the infection). The sample titles of this study are shuffled in the database, so cell type and time point are left out; the donor was told from shared clones. The DNA sequence is given as TGTGCCAGCAGCTTAGCTAGGGCGGAGACCCAGTACTTC. Its protein is CASSLARAETQYF.